These T cell receptor beta chains were read from a single sample in a study of cytomegalovirus exposure and HLA in healthy donors. Profiled with immunoSEQ multiplex PCR; TCRdb holds only in-frame clones, not every one. The sample yields about 100,000 clones, 79% seen once. Sequenced input: PBMCs. The origin of the receptors is a middle-aged woman in good health and CMV-seronegative. The CDR3 runs from the conserved cysteine through the conserved F or W. A D gene is named only where the DNA matches it firmly. A clone size is listed for some rows: how often the clone was seen (once, few, many), or a class if it is expanded.

d_gene: .
v_gene: TRBV10-1
j_gene: TRBJ2-5
abundance: .
CDR3aa: CASSPGGAAQETQYF
CDR3nt: TGCGCCAGCAGCCCCGGTGGGGCGGCCCAAGAGACCCAGTACTTC

d_gene: .
v_gene: TRBV30
j_gene: TRBJ1-1
abundance: .
CDR3aa: CAWSVYRGGENTEAFF
CDR3nt: TGTGCCTGGAGTGTGTATCGGGGAGGGGAGAACACTGAAGCTTTCTTT

d_gene: TRBD1
v_gene: TRBV5-1
j_gene: TRBJ2-7
abundance: .
CDR3aa: CASSLGQGDYEQYF
CDR3nt: TGCGCCAGCAGCTTGGGTCAGGGGGACTACGAGCAGTACTTC

d_gene: TRBD2
v_gene: TRBV5-1
j_gene: TRBJ2-1
abundance: .
CDR3aa: CASSSRTSGGGFPQFF
CDR3nt: TGCGCCAGCAGCTCCCGGACTAGCGGGGGGGGTTTCCCGCAGTTCTTC

d_gene: .
v_gene: TRBV29-1
j_gene: TRBJ2-2
abundance: .
CDR3aa: CSVDKGAGTGELFF
CDR3nt: TGCAGCGTTGACAAAGGGGCGGGGACCGGGGAGCTGTTTTTT

d_gene: .
v_gene: TRBV7-9
j_gene: TRBJ2-1
abundance: .
CDR3aa: CSSSLGQKGDEQFF
CDR3nt: TGTTCCAGCAGCTTAGGACAGAAGGGCGATGAGCAGTTCTTC

d_gene: TRBD1
v_gene: TRBV5-4
j_gene: TRBJ2-5
abundance: .
CDR3aa: CASSPGQARKTQYF
CDR3nt: TGTGCCAGCAGCCCTGGACAGGCGAGGAAGACCCAGTACTTC

d_gene: TRBD1
v_gene: TRBV9
j_gene: TRBJ2-7
abundance: .
CDR3aa: CASSVGQGEEQYF
CDR3nt: TGTGCCAGCAGCGTGGGACAGGGAGAGGAGCAGTACTTC

d_gene: .
v_gene: TRBV6-5
j_gene: TRBJ2-7
abundance: few
CDR3aa: CASSPIRSYEQYF
CDR3nt: TGTGCCAGCAGTCCGATTCGGTCCTACGAGCAGTACTTC

d_gene: TRBD1
v_gene: TRBV18
j_gene: TRBJ1-1
abundance: .
CDR3aa: CASSQTGTGNGAFF
CDR3nt: TGTGCCAGCTCACAAACGGGGACAGGGAACGGGGCTTTCTTT

d_gene: .
v_gene: TRBV4-3
j_gene: TRBJ2-1
abundance: .
CDR3aa: CASSQDQAGASYNEQFF
CDR3nt: TGCGCCAGCAGCCAAGATCAGGCAGGGGCCTCCTACAATGAGCAGTTCTTC

d_gene: .
v_gene: TRBV9
j_gene: TRBJ2-2
abundance: .
CDR3aa: CASSVVLGADTGELFF
CDR3nt: TGTGCCAGCAGCGTAGTTCTGGGGGCCGACACCGGGGAGCTGTTTTTT

d_gene: .
v_gene: TRBV30
j_gene: TRBJ2-4
abundance: .
CDR3aa: CAWSAEGLRVKNIQYF
CDR3nt: TGTGCCTGGAGTGCGGAGGGCCTCCGGGTCAAAAACATTCAGTACTTC

d_gene: TRBD2
v_gene: TRBV19
j_gene: TRBJ2-3
abundance: .
CDR3aa: CASSPGGRRTDTQYF
CDR3nt: TGTGCCAGTAGTCCGGGCGGGAGGCGGACAGATACGCAGTATTTT

d_gene: .
v_gene: TRBV19
j_gene: TRBJ1-1
abundance: once
CDR3aa: CASSIVGQGWTEAFF
CDR3nt: TGTGCCAGTAGTATAGTAGGGCAGGGATGGACTGAAGCTTTCTTT

d_gene: TRBD1
v_gene: TRBV7-2
j_gene: TRBJ1-1
abundance: .
CDR3aa: CASRKQGFGTEAFF
CDR3nt: TGTGCCAGCAGAAAACAGGGGTTCGGGACTGAAGCTTTCTTT

d_gene: .
v_gene: TRBV10-3
j_gene: TRBJ1-2
abundance: once
CDR3aa: CAISELQGTSAGYTF
CDR3nt: TGTGCCATCAGTGAGCTACAGGGTACGTCTGCTGGCTACACCTTC

d_gene: TRBD2
v_gene: TRBV5-1
j_gene: TRBJ2-7
abundance: few
CDR3aa: CASSLGGGSNYEQYF
CDR3nt: TGCGCCAGCAGCTTGGGAGGCGGGAGTAACTACGAGCAGTACTTC

d_gene: .
v_gene: TRBV28
j_gene: TRBJ2-6
abundance: .
CDR3aa: CASSAPGSVIALSGANVLTF
CDR3nt: TGTGCCAGCAGCGCACCCGGGAGCGTTATTGCCCTCTCTGGGGCCAACGTCCTGACTTTC

d_gene: .
v_gene: TRBV12-5
j_gene: TRBJ2-2
abundance: .
CDR3aa: CASGYGGTGELFF
CDR3nt: TGTGCTAGTGGCTATGGGGGGACCGGGGAGCTGTTTTTT

d_gene: .
v_gene: TRBV28
j_gene: TRBJ2-7
abundance: .
CDR3aa: CASSLAPGDYEQYF
CDR3nt: TGTGCCAGCAGTTTAGCGCCAGGGGATTACGAGCAGTACTTC

d_gene: TRBD2
v_gene: TRBV10-1
j_gene: TRBJ2-1
abundance: .
CDR3aa: CASSVLAGGRGEQFF
CDR3nt: TGCGCCAGCAGTGTGCTAGCGGGAGGCCGGGGGGAGCAGTTCTTC

d_gene: .
v_gene: TRBV7-2
j_gene: TRBJ2-5
abundance: .
CDR3aa: CASSLVLTEKTQYF
CDR3nt: TGTGCCAGCAGCTTAGTTTTAACGGAGAAGACCCAGTACTTC

d_gene: .
v_gene: TRBV5-6
j_gene: TRBJ2-5
abundance: .
CDR3aa: CASSLVGTAGTQYF
CDR3nt: TGTGCCAGCAGCTTGGTTGGGACTGCCGGGACCCAGTACTTC

d_gene: TRBD1
v_gene: TRBV6-1
j_gene: TRBJ1-2
abundance: .
CDR3aa: CASRGQSYYGYTF
CDR3nt: TGTGCCAGCAGGGGACAGTCCTACTATGGCTACACCTTC

d_gene: TRBD2
v_gene: TRBV2
j_gene: TRBJ2-1
abundance: .
CDR3aa: CASSEAGTSGVDEQFF
CDR3nt: TGTGCCAGCAGTGAAGCGGGGACTAGCGGGGTGGATGAGCAGTTCTTC

d_gene: .
v_gene: TRBV5-8
j_gene: TRBJ1-2
abundance: .
CDR3aa: CVSGSGYGYTF
CDR3nt: TGTGTCAGCGGCAGCGGGTATGGCTACACCTTC

d_gene: .
v_gene: TRBV5-6
j_gene: TRBJ2-7
abundance: .
CDR3aa: CASSLVAYEQYF
CDR3nt: TGTGCCAGCAGCTTGGTGGCATACGAGCAGTACTTC

d_gene: .
v_gene: TRBV19
j_gene: TRBJ2-1
abundance: .
CDR3aa: CASTLSGLYNEQFF
CDR3nt: TGTGCCAGTACTCTCTCTGGACTATACAATGAGCAGTTCTTC

d_gene: .
v_gene: TRBV11-2
j_gene: TRBJ1-1
abundance: .
CDR3aa: CASSLNRVTEAFF
CDR3nt: TGTGCCAGCAGCTTAAACAGGGTCACTGAAGCTTTCTTT

d_gene: .
v_gene: TRBV5-8
j_gene: TRBJ2-7
abundance: .
CDR3aa: CASSFAGSSSYEQYF
CDR3nt: TGTGCCAGCAGCTTTGCCGGGTCAAGCTCCTACGAGCAGTACTTC

d_gene: .
v_gene: TRBV18
j_gene: TRBJ1-1
abundance: .
CDR3aa: CASSVQAEAFF
CDR3nt: TGTGCCAGCTCGGTACAGGCTGAAGCTTTCTTT

d_gene: .
v_gene: TRBV30
j_gene: TRBJ1-2
abundance: .
CDR3aa: CAWSQRNYGYTF
CDR3nt: TGTGCCTGGAGCCAACGGAACTATGGCTACACCTTC

d_gene: .
v_gene: TRBV2
j_gene: TRBJ2-7
abundance: .
CDR3aa: CASSDQGGTYEQYF
CDR3nt: TGTGCCAGCAGTGATCAGGGAGGAACCTACGAGCAGTACTTC

d_gene: TRBD2
v_gene: TRBV28
j_gene: TRBJ2-7
abundance: .
CDR3aa: CASSFRSGRASYEQYF
CDR3nt: TGTGCCAGCAGTTTCCGGTCAGGGAGGGCCTCCTACGAGCAGTACTTC

d_gene: .
v_gene: TRBV10-2
j_gene: TRBJ2-5
abundance: .
CDR3aa: CASSFSLLGTQYF
CDR3nt: TGCGCCAGCAGTTTCTCCTTGCTAGGGACCCAGTACTTC

d_gene: .
v_gene: TRBV6-1
j_gene: TRBJ1-5
abundance: .
CDR3aa: CASSGRGGGPNQPQHF
CDR3nt: TGTGCCAGCAGTGGGAGGGGCGGGGGCCCCAATCAGCCCCAGCATTTT

d_gene: TRBD2
v_gene: TRBV9
j_gene: TRBJ2-3
abundance: .
CDR3aa: CASSVGLAGGPGTDTQYF
CDR3nt: TGTGCCAGCAGCGTAGGTCTAGCGGGGGGTCCAGGCACAGATACGCAGTATTTT

d_gene: TRBD1
v_gene: TRBV4-2
j_gene: TRBJ2-3
abundance: few
CDR3aa: CASSQEEAGGEDTQYF
CDR3nt: TGTGCCAGCAGCCAAGAGGAGGCAGGGGGAGAAGATACGCAGTATTTT

d_gene: .
v_gene: TRBV7-6
j_gene: TRBJ1-2
abundance: .
CDR3aa: CASSPGGLTLNNGGYTF
CDR3nt: TGTGCCAGCAGCCCGGGGGGACTAACGCTTAACAACGGCGGCTACACCTTC

d_gene: TRBD2
v_gene: TRBV6-1
j_gene: TRBJ2-1
abundance: few
CDR3aa: CASRPLAGGYNEQFF
CDR3nt: TGTGCCAGCAGACCCCTGGCGGGGGGTTACAATGAGCAGTTCTTC